Each of the 22 T cell receptor beta chains below was sequenced from the same sample in a study of response to subunit inactivated influenza vaccine. TCRdb re-called the RT-PCR reads through MiXCR, storing one row per CDR3 protein. The table shows roughly 170,000 distinct CDR3 sequences, with about 9.3% occurring only once. Material: non-naive T cells sorted from PBMCs, obtained on the day of vaccination. The receptors were gathered from a man aged 45-65 years who received an inactivated influenza vaccine.

This clonotype appeared many times. J is TRBJ2-5 and V is TRBV29-1; 8 positions match TRBD1. In germline, CDR1 is SQVTM, CDR2 ANQGSEA. There are 18 residues in the CDR3. V gave up 5 bases and J gave up 2 bases; unmatched junction bases: 19. CDR3 DNA: TGCAGCGTTCGACCCGGGACAGGCGCCAACCGGTTACAAGAGACCCAGTACTTC. Its protein is CSVRPGTGANRLQETQYF.

Only a few counts were recorded for this clonotype. The genes are TRBV5-6 and TRBJ2-2; 12 bases line up with TRBD2. V gave up 4 bases and J gave up 7 bases; unmatched junction bases: 8. Germline V gene data show CDR1 as SGHDT and CDR2 as YYEEEE. The CDR3 has 16 amino acids. CDR3 in DNA: TGTGCCAGCAGCCGTCTAGCGGGGGGGCCGGTCGGGGAGCTGTTTTTT. Translated, it gives CASSRLAGGPVGELFF.

The V gene is TRBV7-2, the J gene TRBJ2-5; 7 bases agree with TRBD2. This CDR3 contains 14 residues. Germline V gene data show CDR1 as SGHTA and CDR2 as FQGNSA. V lost 3 bases, J lost 5 bases, and 6 bases stayed unmatched. The CDR3 sequence is CASSFVFGGETQYF. The CDR3, as DNA: TGTGCCAGCAGCTTTGTTTTCGGGGGGGAGACCCAGTACTTC.

This clonotype has more than one count but fewer than ten. The chain links TRBV7-9 to TRBJ1-2; D not resolved. V was shortened by 3 bases and J by 4 bases, with 18 bases between the two germline ends. Germline loops: CDR1 SEHNR, CDR2 FQNEAQ (reference sequence). This CDR3 region has 16 residues. The CDR3 DNA sequence: TGTGCCAGCAGCTTTTCTCAGGTCCTACTCCTCTATGGCTACACCTTC. Amino acid sequence: CASSFSQVLLLYGYTF.

The gene calls are TRBV5-5 and TRBJ1-2, with TRBD1 as a possible D gene (6 bases). CDR1 and CDR2 (germline): SGHKS, YYEKEE (reference sequence). The ends were cut back, 0 bases at V and 0 bases at J, with 18 bases in the middle. The CDR3 runs to 18 residues. The CDR3 region is CASSLGPRTVLSNYGYTF. CDR3 nucleotide sequence: TGTGCCAGCAGCTTGGGCCCTCGGACAGTGCTCTCTAACTATGGCTACACCTTC.

The J gene is TRBJ2-1, the V gene TRBV6-1; possibly TRBD2 for D (7 bases). This CDR3 is built from 14 residues. The germline V gene has CDR1 MNHNS and CDR2 SASEGT. V was pared by 10 bases and J by 6 bases, with 19 bases between. CDR3 DNA sequence: TGTGCCATACTTGAGGGGGGGCGAGGCAATGAGCAGTTCTTC. Translation: CAILEGGRGNEQFF.

The CDR3 coding sequence is TGTGCCCGCTGTACTAGCGGGGGGGCGGGTACATCCTACAATGAGCAGTTCTTC. It translates to CARCTSGGAGTSYNEQFF. The chain couples TRBV2 to TRBJ2-1, with 13 bases fitting TRBD2. Unmatched junction bases numbered 14, after V lost 11 bases and J lost 1 base. This CDR3 has 18 residues. The germline V gene encodes CDR1 SNHLY and CDR2 FYNNEI. Based on the CDR3 plus reference TRBV2 and TRBJ2-1, the full variable domain is EPEVTQTPSHQVTQMGQEVILRCVPISNHLYFYWYRQILGQKVEFLVSFYNNEISEKSEIFDDQFSVERPDGSNFTLKIRSTKLEDSAMYFCARCTSGGAGTSYNEQFFGPGTRLTVL.

The chain combines TRBV2 with TRBJ1-5, with D tentatively TRBD1 (5 bases). From germline, CDR1 is SNHLY and CDR2 FYNNEI. Deletions cut 10 bases from V and 2 bases from J, with 21 bases between. CDR3 length: 16 amino acids. CDR3 DNA sequence: TGTGCCACCCGGGTTGATCGGGGCTTGGGCAATCAGCCCCAGCATTTT. This encodes CATRVDRGLGNQPQHF. Variable domain in full (rest from reference TRBV2 and TRBJ1-5): EPEVTQTPSHQVTQMGQEVILRCVPISNHLYFYWYRQILGQKVEFLVSFYNNEISEKSEIFDDQFSVERPDGSNFTLKIRSTKLEDSAMYFCATRVDRGLGNQPQHFGDGTRLSIL.

This clonotype occurred a few times. The J gene is TRBJ1-2, the V gene TRBV6-5, with D possibly being TRBD1 (5 bases). Looked up from germline, CDR1 is MNHEY and CDR2 is SVGAGI. V shed 4 bases and J shed 8 bases, with 11 bases lying between them. This CDR3 has 12 amino acids. This chain's CDR3 is CASSSQARGYTF. Here the CDR3 DNA reads TGTGCCAGCAGTTCACAGGCTCGGGGCTACACCTTC.

The sample holds many counts of this clonotype. The J gene is TRBJ2-7, the V gene TRBV10-1; D might be TRBD1 or TRBD2, each matching 5 bases. There are 14 residues in the CDR3. Trimming pared 2 bases from V and 0 bases from J, leaving 8 bases between. CDR1 and CDR2 (germline): WNHNN, SYGVQD (reference sequence). The CDR3 loop reads CASSEGDGSYEQYF. The CDR3 nucleotides read TGCGCCAGCAGTGAGGGGGACGGCTCCTACGAGCAGTACTTC.

This clonotype occurred many times. This sequence joins TRBV5-5 and TRBJ1-1, with a tentative D call TRBD1 (5 bases). This CDR3 contains 14 residues. The V end was cut by 2 bases, the J end by 8 bases, with 16 bases between. Germline V gene sequence: CDR1 SGHKS, CDR2 YYEKEE (reference sequence). CDR3 DNA: TGTGCCAGCAGCTTCCAGACAGTCCCCCCCGAAGCTTTCTTT. The encoded protein is CASSFQTVPPEAFF.

This clonotype showed up just a few times. This chain links TRBV7-2 with TRBJ2-1; 10 positions match TRBD1. This CDR3 region has 15 residues. Trimming took 5 bases from V and 7 from J; bases not matched to a gene: 8. CDR1 and CDR2 (germline): SGHTA, FQGNSA. In DNA form, the CDR3 reads TGTGCCAGCAGCGCCCCGGGACAGGGGCTTAATGAGCAGTTCTTC. As protein: CASSAPGQGLNEQFF.

This clonotype was seen many times. The rearrangement uses TRBV20-1 and TRBJ2-1; D call uncertain. CDR3 length: 11 amino acids. Germline CDR1 is DFQATT and CDR2 is SNEGSKA (reference sequence). The V and J ends lost 2 bases and 9 bases respectively, with 8 bases between them. The CDR3 region is CSARRQVEQFF. The CDR3, as DNA: TGCAGTGCTAGACGCCAGGTTGAGCAGTTCTTC.

The rearrangement links TRBV20-1 to TRBJ1-2; D is perhaps TRBD1 (6 bases). Germline V gene sequence: CDR1 DFQATT, CDR2 SNEGSKA (reference sequence). CDR3 size: 15 residues. The ends were cut back, 0 bases at V and 4 bases at J, with 15 bases in the middle. The CDR3 spells CSARDRGRGSYGYTF. The CDR3, as DNA: TGCAGTGCTAGAGATCGGGGCAGGGGATCCTATGGCTACACCTTC.

The rearrangement joins TRBV6-1 to TRBJ2-1; TRBD2 matches at 9 bases. Germline CDR1 reads MNHNS; CDR2 reads SASEGT. Unmatched junction bases numbered 3, after V lost 2 bases and J lost 4 bases. The CDR3 contains 15 residues. The CDR3 DNA sequence: TGTGCCAGCAGTGAAATAAGCGGGGGGTACAATGAGCAGTTCTTC. It specifies CASSEISGGYNEQFF.

This clonotype was seen ten or more times. This chain connects TRBV2 to TRBJ1-5, with TRBD1 as a possible D gene (5 bases). The germline V and J ends were trimmed by 8 bases and 2 bases, with 16 bases remaining between them. Germline V gene lookup returns CDR1 SNHLY and CDR2 FYNNEI. This CDR3 is 15 amino acids long. The CDR3 here is CASGLAARGNQPQHF. In DNA form, the CDR3 reads TGTGCCAGCGGCCTCGCGGCCAGGGGCAATCAGCCCCAGCATTTT.

This clonotype occurred a few times. The V gene is TRBV20-1, the J gene TRBJ2-5; D might be TRBD1 or TRBD2, each matching 5 bases. Germline CDR1 DFQATT, CDR2 SNEGSKA (reference sequence). This CDR3 contains 12 residues. The V gene lost 0 bases and the J gene lost 7 bases, with 9 bases spanning the gap. CDR3 sequence reads: CSAREGEGTQYF. The CDR3 coding sequence is TGCAGTGCTAGAGAGGGGGAAGGGACCCAGTACTTC.

This clonotype was detected only a few times. This chain uses TRBV7-2 with TRBJ2-7; no clear D. The germline V gene encodes CDR1 SGHTA and CDR2 FQGNSA. The ends were cut back, 5 bases at V and 4 bases at J, with 12 bases in the middle. The CDR3 is made up of 13 amino acids. This chain's CDR3 is CASSVRTLYEQYF. The DNA of the CDR3 is TGTGCCAGCAGCGTCAGGACCTTATACGAGCAGTACTTC.

In its sample, this clonotype was seen many times. V usage is TRBV3-1 and J usage is TRBJ2-5, with D perhaps TRBD1 (5 bases). The length of the CDR3 is 13 residues. V dropped 7 bases and J dropped 1 base, with 10 bases sitting between them. Germline CDR1 and CDR2: LGHDT and YNNKEL (reference sequence). The CDR3 nucleotides are TGTGCCAGCAATAGGGGAATCCAAGAGACCCAGTACTTC. Its translation is CASNRGIQETQYF.

This clonotype turned up a few times. The J gene is TRBJ1-2, the V gene TRBV7-2; D remains unclear. V was shortened by 0 bases and J by 9 bases, with 14 bases between the two germline ends. The CDR3 loop spans 14 amino acids. Germline CDR1 is SGHTA and CDR2 is FQGNSA. The CDR3 nucleotides read TGTGCCAGCAGCTTAGCGATCGACACGGGGAGCTACACCTTC. It specifies CASSLAIDTGSYTF.

In its sample, this clonotype was seen many times. The rearrangement joins TRBV5-5 to TRBJ2-3; the D call may be TRBD1 or TRBD2 (5 bases each). Germline loops: CDR1 SGHKS, CDR2 YYEKEE (reference sequence). There are 16 residues in the CDR3. V dropped 1 base and J dropped 0 bases, with 12 bases sitting between them. The CDR3 DNA reads TGTGCCAGCAGCTTGTTGCCGGGGCCTAGCACAGATACGCAGTATTTT. Residues: CASSLLPGPSTDTQYF.

On this clonotype itself: A much larger clone differs from this one at a single base, so this may be a read error. The genes are TRBV20-1 and TRBJ1-2; D is unresolved. CDR1 and CDR2 (germline): DFQATT, SNEGSKA (reference sequence). Trimming took 7 bases from V and 10 from J, leaving 16 bases between them. CDR3 length: 11 amino acids. CDR3 nucleotides: TGCAGTGTTCTCCGACGGGGTATCTACACCTTC. Its translation is CSVLRRGIYTF.